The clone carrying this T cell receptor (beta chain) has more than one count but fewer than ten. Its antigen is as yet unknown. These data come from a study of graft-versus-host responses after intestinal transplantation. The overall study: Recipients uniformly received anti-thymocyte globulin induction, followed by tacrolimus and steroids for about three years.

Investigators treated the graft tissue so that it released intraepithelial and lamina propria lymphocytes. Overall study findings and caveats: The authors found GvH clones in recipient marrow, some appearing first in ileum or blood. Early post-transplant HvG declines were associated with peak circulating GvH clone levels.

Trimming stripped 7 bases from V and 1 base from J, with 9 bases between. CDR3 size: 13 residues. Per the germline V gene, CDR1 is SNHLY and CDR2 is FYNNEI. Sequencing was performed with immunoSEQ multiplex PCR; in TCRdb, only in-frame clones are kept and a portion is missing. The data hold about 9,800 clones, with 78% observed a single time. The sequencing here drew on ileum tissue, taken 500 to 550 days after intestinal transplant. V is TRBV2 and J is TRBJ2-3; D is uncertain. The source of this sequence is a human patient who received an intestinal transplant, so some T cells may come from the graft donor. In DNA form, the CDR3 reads TGTGCCAGCACTATCAGCGGCACAGATACGCAGTATTTT. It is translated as CASTISGTDTQYF.